This T cell receptor (beta chain) was found in a study of blood T cell repertoires in COVID-19. Germline CDR1 is SQVTM and CDR2 is ANQGSEA. CDR3 length equals 14 residues. The ends were cut back, 6 bases at V and 2 bases at J, with 16 bases in the middle. Allocation to cohorts depended on clinical history reported by the participants. Clones were read by immunoSEQ multiplex PCR, and TCRdb kept only the in-frame ones, dropping some. The profile shows some 270,000 clones, roughly 81% of them singletons. The receptor comes from a woman between 50 and 59 years old who had been exposed to COVID-19. The rearrangement joins TRBV29-1 to TRBJ1-1; TRBD1 is a possible D gene (6 bases). What was sequenced was PBMCs or T cells enriched from blood (not recorded which). The CDR3 region has the DNA TGCAGCGTCACCCCCACAGGGATAAACACTGAAGCTTTCTTT. The encoded protein is CSVTPTGINTEAFF.